These 13 T cell receptor beta chains share one sample of origin, sequenced in a study of shared clonotypes between healthy human individuals. Naive CD8 cells were CD45RO-negative, positively selected for CCR7, excluding terminally differentiated effector memory CD45RA+ cells. The method was immunoSEQ multiplex PCR; TCRdb's version includes in-frame clones alone and lacks a portion of them. The profile covers a few hundred thousand clones, with 95% appearing a single time and 0.11% taken by the ten largest. The sequenced sample consisted of naive CD8+ T cells sorted from blood. The receptors were gathered from a woman aged 25 to 45 in good health.

This sequence joins TRBV19 and TRBJ2-5; TRBD1 is a possible D gene (7 bases). The CDR3 consists of 17 residues. Germline lookup yields CDR1 LNHDA and CDR2 SQIVND (reference sequence). Trimming took off 3 bases at V and 4 bases at J, with 21 bases between the two ends. The CDR3 reads CASSIFGSTGRLETQYF. The CDR3 DNA is TGTGCCAGTAGTATCTTCGGTTCGACAGGGAGGTTAGAGACCCAGTACTTC.

CDR3 amino acids: CASGATGTTSYEQYF. CDR3 sequence (DNA): TGTGCCAGCGGAGCTACCGGGACTACCAGCTACGAGCAGTACTTC. V gene TRBV28 combines with J gene TRBJ2-7; 7 nucleotides align to TRBD2. Germline trimming cut 8 bases from V and 3 bases from J; bases unmatched to any gene: 13. The CDR3 extends over 15 amino acids. Germline V gene sequence: CDR1 MDHEN, CDR2 SYDVKM.

Concerning this clone itself: At one end, the junction sequence differs from germline, possibly due to a read error. This rearrangement joins TRBV2 to TRBJ1-2, with D unresolved. The germline V gene encodes CDR1 SNHLY and CDR2 FYNNEI. The CDR3 is 11 amino acids. The CDR3 nucleotides read TGTGCCAGCAGTGAAGCTAACGGACTCTCCTTC. This gives the protein CASSEANGLSF. Full variable domain (remainder filled in from reference TRBV2 and TRBJ1-2): EPEVTQTPSHQVTQMGQEVILRCVPISNHLYFYWYRQILGQKVEFLVSFYNNEISEKSEIFDDQFSVERPDGSNFTLKIRSTKLEDSAMYFCASSEANGLSFGSGTRLTVV.

CDR3 sequence reads: CASSQESPSGRWGGTQYF. CDR3 DNA: TGCGCCAGCAGCCAAGAAAGTCCTAGCGGGAGATGGGGAGGTACGCAGTATTTT. The chain carries TRBV4-1 and TRBJ2-3; 10 nucleotides agree with TRBD2. V dropped 0 bases and J dropped 8; count of bases not matched to a gene: 14. The CDR3 extends over 18 amino acids. Germline assignment: CDR1 MGHRA and CDR2 YSYEKL.

The V and J genes are TRBV5-4 and TRBJ2-7; possible D gene TRBD1, 6 bases. The CDR3 sequence is 14 residues long. The ends were cut back, 4 bases at V and 2 bases at J, with 13 bases in the middle. Germline values: CDR1 SGHNT, CDR2 YYREEE (reference sequence). The CDR3 reads CASSDPDSPYEQYF. The CDR3 bases are TGTGCCAGCAGCGATCCGGACAGTCCCTACGAGCAGTACTTC. Variable domain in full (rest from reference TRBV5-4 and TRBJ2-7): ETGVTQSPTHLIKTRGQQVTLRCSSQSGHNTVSWYQQALGQGPQFIFQYYREEENGRGNFPPRFSGLQFPNYSSELNVNALELDDSALYLCASSDPDSPYEQYFGPGTRLTVT.

As to this clone: Other DNA sequences within the sample encode an identical CDR3. This chain uses TRBV5-4 with TRBJ2-7, with D possibly being TRBD1 (5 bases). In germline, CDR1 is SGHNT, CDR2 YYREEE (reference sequence). V shed 3 bases and J shed 3 bases, with 7 bases lying between them. The length of the CDR3 is 12 residues. For the CDR3, the DNA is TGTGCCAGCAGCTCTGACAGCTACGAGCAGTACTTC. Protein product: CASSSDSYEQYF.

The chain has TRBV7-8 and TRBJ2-1, with D unclear. Germline assignment: CDR1 SGHVS and CDR2 FQNEAQ. Trimming took off 6 bases at V and 7 bases at J, with 19 bases between the two ends. The CDR3 consists of 15 residues. The DNA of the CDR3 is TGTGCCAGCAGTTATCTTGTGGGGTCCCCAAATGAGCAGTTCTTC. This sequence encodes CASSYLVGSPNEQFF.

In this sample, this clone turned up a few times. The chain employs TRBV9 and TRBJ2-1; maybe TRBD2 (6 bases). V lost 0 bases and J lost 5, with 12 bases in between. The CDR3 is 15 residues long. Germline CDR1 SGDLS, CDR2 YYNGEE. CDR3 protein: CASSVAGLPDNEQFF. The CDR3 DNA follows: TGTGCCAGCAGCGTAGCGGGACTCCCAGACAATGAGCAGTTCTTC.

The rearrangement uses TRBV27 and TRBJ2-7; 10 bases fit TRBD1. The ends lost 6 bases at V and 6 bases at J; junction bases unmatched: 5. CDR1 is MNHEY and CDR2 is SMNVEV in the germline V gene (reference sequence). This CDR3 is built from 13 residues. Here the CDR3 reads CASRGGTGVEQYF. CDR3 in DNA: TGTGCCAGCAGAGGAGGGACAGGGGTCGAGCAGTACTTC.

This clone was counted once. The V call is TRBV28, the J call TRBJ2-2; D remains unclear. This CDR3 contains 12 residues. Per the germline V gene, CDR1 is MDHEN and CDR2 is SYDVKM. The V and J ends lost 3 bases and 6 bases respectively, with 5 bases between them. Written as DNA, the CDR3 is TGTGCCAGCAGTTTGAAACCCGGGGAGCTGTTTTTT. Translation gives CASSLKPGELFF. The full variable domain, completed using reference TRBV28 and TRBJ2-2, is DVKVTQSSRYLVKRTGEKVFLECVQDMDHENMFWYRQDPGLGLRLIYFSYDVKMKEKGDIPEGYSVSREKKERFSLILESASTNQTSMYLCASSLKPGELFFGEGSRLTVL.

This clone was seen once. This chain uses TRBV6-4 with TRBJ2-1; 9 bases agree with TRBD2. Germline V CDR1 and CDR2: MRHNA, SNTAGT. Trimming removed 3 bases from V and 0 bases from J; junction bases left unmatched: 0. There are 15 residues in the CDR3. The CDR3 region is CASSETSGSYNEQFF. CDR3 DNA: TGTGCCAGCAGTGAGACTAGCGGCTCCTACAATGAGCAGTTCTTC.

V usage is TRBV7-8 and J usage is TRBJ2-7; D call uncertain. Trimming cost V 1 base and J 1 base, with 2 bases left between them. Germline lookup yields CDR1 SGHVS and CDR2 FQNEAQ. The CDR3 sequence is 12 residues long. CDR3 coding DNA: TGTGCCAGCAGCTTAGGGTCCTACGAGCAGTACTTC. This gives the protein CASSLGSYEQYF.

This chain joins TRBV7-9 and TRBJ2-2; 9 bases fit TRBD1. V trimming: 4 bases; J trimming: 2 bases; junction bases outside the gene matches: 5. Germline lookup yields CDR1 SEHNR and CDR2 FQNEAQ (reference sequence). The CDR3 has 16 amino acids. CDR3 bases: TGTGCCAGCAGCTCTGGACAGGGGACCAACACCGGGGAGCTGTTTTTT. Translation: CASSSGQGTNTGELFF.